One and the same sample provided the 28 T cell receptor beta chains below, sequenced in a study of T cell repertoires in cytomegalovirus infection. Their antigens remain unidentified. TCRdb processed the reads anew with MiXCR; each CDR3 protein has one entry. The sample consists of over 120,000 distinct CDR3 sequences, approximately 30% of them appearing once. The sequenced sample was CD8+ T cells from cultured PBMCs, obtained from culture after CMV antigen stimulation. These receptors were taken from a human donor in good health (CMV status not recorded). Some clones in this sample may be carry-over from other donors' samples.

This clonotype was seen more than once but under ten times. The chain joins TRBV12-3 or TRBV12-4 to TRBJ1-5, with 11 bases lining up with TRBD1. The CDR3 covers 14 residues. Unmatched junction bases numbered 6, after V lost 5 bases and J lost 9 bases. In nucleotides, the CDR3 is TGTGCCAGCAGTCCTTGGGACAGGGGGAGGCCCCAGCATTTT. As protein: CASSPWDRGRPQHF.

This clonotype was detected ten times or more. The genes are TRBV7-2 and TRBJ2-2; 8 bases are shared with TRBD1. The CDR3 consists of 17 residues. The V gene end was trimmed by 4 bases and the J gene end by 7 bases; junction bases not matched to a gene: 14. In germline, CDR1 is SGHTA, CDR2 FQGNSA. The chain's CDR3 is CASSSQGVTSLGGELFF. DNA of the CDR3: TGTGCCAGCAGCTCACAGGGGGTTACATCTCTAGGCGGGGAGCTGTTTTTT.

The V call is TRBV19, the J call TRBJ1-2; tentative D call: TRBD1 (6 bases). The CDR3 contains 14 residues. The germline CDR1 and CDR2 sequences are LNHDA and SQIVND (reference sequence). Trimming took 3 bases from V and 8 from J, leaving 16 bases between them. The CDR3 protein is CASSILPDRGGYTF. The CDR3, as DNA: TGTGCCAGTAGTATTTTACCGGACAGAGGGGGCTACACCTTC.

The chain links TRBV12-3 or TRBV12-4 to TRBJ2-3; 8 bases are shared with TRBD1. Trimming took 3 bases from V and 4 from J; bases not matched to a gene: 9. CDR3 length: 16 amino acids. CDR3 nucleotides: TGTGCCAGCAGTTTGTCCGACAGGGGTTTCGCAGATACGCAGTATTTT. Amino acids: CASSLSDRGFADTQYF.

The rearrangement links TRBV18 to TRBJ2-6, with TRBD1 matching over 9 bases. CDR3 length: 17 residues. CDR1 is KGHSH and CDR2 is LQKENI in the germline V gene. The junction had 10 bases not matched to a gene; V was cut back by 2 bases and J by 8 bases. CDR3 sequence: CASSPRTGELESNVLTF. The CDR3 coding sequence is TGTGCCAGCTCACCAAGGACAGGGGAATTGGAGTCCAACGTCCTGACTTTC.

The chain is built from TRBV20-1 and TRBJ2-5; TRBD2 is a possible D gene (5 bases). Trimming pared 6 bases from V and 9 bases from J, leaving 14 bases between. Germline CDR1 reads DFQATT; CDR2 reads SNEGSKA (reference sequence). The CDR3 runs 11 residues. This chain's CDR3 is CSARGGLPQYF. DNA for the CDR3: TGCAGTGCCCGGGGTGGGCTACCCCAGTACTTC.

This clonotype was counted only a few times. J is TRBJ1-1 and V is TRBV28, with TRBD1 matching 10 bases. The CDR3 runs to 13 residues. The trim removed 6 bases at V and 6 bases at J, leaving 4 bases unmatched. Germline V lookup: CDR1 MDHEN, CDR2 SYDVKM. The CDR3 nucleotides read TGTGCCAGCAGGGACAGGGGGGGGCCTGAAGCTTTCTTT. Protein sequence: CASRDRGGPEAFF.

This sequence joins TRBV7-6 and TRBJ1-4; D unresolved. V gave up 5 bases and J gave up 0 bases, with 10 bases separating them. Germline assignment: CDR1 SGHVS and CDR2 FNYEAQ. CDR3 length: 15 amino acids. CDR3 sequence reads: CASSTYTSTNEKLFF. CDR3 DNA sequence: TGTGCCAGCAGCACTTACACTTCAACTAATGAAAAACTGTTTTTT.

J is TRBJ2-3 and V is TRBV28; D perhaps matches TRBD2 (6 bases). CDR1 MDHEN and CDR2 SYDVKM come from the germline V gene. Trimming removed 3 bases at V and 9 bases at J, with 7 bases between. The CDR3 has 11 amino acids. Here the CDR3 reads CASSLAGTQYF. The CDR3 nucleotides read TGTGCCAGCAGTTTGGCGGGGACGCAGTATTTT.

This clonotype was found a few times. The chain recombines TRBV7-6 with TRBJ2-2; 8 bases are shared with TRBD1. J gave up 4 bases and V 1 base, and 5 bases lay outside the gene matches. The length of the CDR3 is 16 residues. The germline V gene has CDR1 SGHVS and CDR2 FNYEAQ. The DNA for the CDR3 is TGTGCCAGCAGCTTAGTCTGGACAGGGAGCACCGGGGAGCTGTTTTTT. It encodes CASSLVWTGSTGELFF. Using reference TRBV7-6 and TRBJ2-2 for the parts outside the CDR3, the full variable domain is GAGVSQSPRYKVTKRGQDVALRCDPISGHVSLYWYRQALGQGPEFLTYFNYEAQQDKSGLPNDRFSAERPEGSISTLTIQRTEQRDSAMYRCASSLVWTGSTGELFFGEGSRLTVL.

This clonotype was detected many times. The rearrangement joins TRBV7-8 to TRBJ1-1; D gene ambiguous. Germline assignment: CDR1 SGHVS and CDR2 FQNEAQ. The CDR3 has 15 residues. V lost 0 bases and J lost 1, with 9 bases in between. The CDR3, as DNA: TGTGCCAGCAGCTTAGCGCCCGGTTCGAACACTGAAGCTTTCTTT. It specifies CASSLAPGSNTEAFF.

This clonotype showed up just a few times. This chain joins TRBV25-1 and TRBJ2-1, with unresolved D. The CDR3 covers 13 residues. Trimming stripped 4 bases from V and 2 bases from J, with 6 bases between. CDR1 MGHDK and CDR2 SYGVNS come from the germline V gene. The CDR3 DNA reads as TGTGCCAGCAGTGCACAGACCTACAATGAGCAGTTCTTC. Amino acids: CASSAQTYNEQFF.

For the CDR3, the DNA is TGTGCCAGCAGCTCCCGTCCGACCGGACAGGGCGGCTACGAGCAGTACTTC. Translation gives CASSSRPTGQGGYEQYF. V and J are TRBV11-1 and TRBJ2-7; 8 bases match TRBD1. CDR3 length: 17 amino acids. The ends lost 4 bases at V and 3 bases at J; junction bases unmatched: 14. In germline, CDR1 is SGHAT, CDR2 FQDESV (reference sequence).

This clonotype was found a few times. The rearrangement joins TRBV6-1 to TRBJ2-6; no clear D gene. The CDR3 is 14 residues long. Looked up from germline, CDR1 is MNHNS and CDR2 is SASEGT. V lost 5 bases, J lost 0 bases, and 5 bases lay in between. CDR3 in DNA: TGTGCCAGCAGTCAGGTCTCTGGGGCCAACGTCCTGACTTTC. Its protein is CASSQVSGANVLTF.

This clonotype was seen at least ten times. V gene TRBV25-1 combines with J gene TRBJ1-5; D possibly corresponds to TRBD1 (5 bases). Germline CDR1 and CDR2: MGHDK and SYGVNS. The CDR3 is 14 residues long. V was clipped by 3 bases and J by 5 bases, with 11 bases between them. DNA of the CDR3: TGTGCCAGCAGTGACGGGGCAGGGCATCAGCCCCAGCATTTT. Amino acids: CASSDGAGHQPQHF.

There are a few counts of this clonotype. V gene TRBV12-3 or TRBV12-4 combines with J gene TRBJ1-4; TRBD1 might be the D (5 bases). The CDR3 covers 12 residues. Trimming shortened V by 6 bases and J by 11 bases, and 13 bases separated the two germline ends. The CDR3 loop is CASRGPGPKLFF. The CDR3 DNA sequence: TGTGCCAGCAGAGGACCGGGGCCTAAACTGTTTTTT.

Worth noting for this clonotype: It may be a read error: a sequence one base away is much more abundant. The rearrangement joins TRBV7-9 to TRBJ1-1; D is ambiguous. Looked up from germline, CDR1 is SEHNR and CDR2 is FQNEAQ (reference sequence). Trimming removed 4 bases at V and 0 bases at J, with 21 bases between. The CDR3 covers 18 residues. The CDR3 DNA is TGTGCCAGCAGCTCTCCGGGAAATTATTTTTCGATGAACACTGAAGCTTTCTTT. Translated, it gives CASSSPGNYFSMNTEAFF.

The J gene is TRBJ2-5, the V gene TRBV7-9, with D uncertain. The CDR3 contains 10 residues. Germline V gene sequence: CDR1 SEHNR, CDR2 FQNEAQ (reference sequence). V dropped 10 bases and J dropped 5 bases, with 8 bases sitting between them. In DNA form, the CDR3 reads TGTGCCACTGACAATGAGACCCAGTACTTC. Protein sequence: CATDNETQYF.

The chain carries TRBV6-5 and TRBJ1-2; TRBD1 might be the D (5 bases). The CDR3 covers 15 residues. Germline V gene lookup returns CDR1 MNHEY and CDR2 SVGAGI. Trimming left V 1 base short and J 0 bases short, with 9 bases between. The CDR3 DNA follows: TGTGCCAGCAGTTACTTGCAGGGAACTAACTATGGCTACACCTTC. It translates to CASSYLQGTNYGYTF.

The rearrangement links TRBV12-3 or TRBV12-4 to TRBJ2-1; 9 bases fit TRBD1. CDR3 size: 16 residues. V lost 5 bases to trimming and J lost 8 bases; unmatched junction nucleotides: 13. Here the CDR3 reads CASSPWGTGSFHEQFF. The CDR3 coding sequence is TGTGCCAGCAGTCCCTGGGGGACAGGGAGCTTCCATGAGCAGTTCTTC.

This clonotype turned up a few times. The chain joins TRBV6-2 or TRBV6-3 to TRBJ1-1; no clear D. V lost 2 bases and J lost 5, with 6 bases in between. The CDR3 is made up of 12 amino acids. CDR1 MNHEY and CDR2 SVGEGT come from the germline V gene. CDR3 in DNA: TGTGCCAGCAGTTACCTTCGAACTGAAGCTTTCTTT. Its translation: CASSYLRTEAFF.

This chain links TRBV19 with TRBJ1-1, with D uncertain. This CDR3 has 14 amino acids. Germline CDR1 is LNHDA and CDR2 is SQIVND (reference sequence). V lost 3 bases and J lost 0, with 8 bases in between. The CDR3 region has the DNA TGTGCCAGTAGTATCTCAGTAATGAACACTGAAGCTTTCTTT. It encodes CASSISVMNTEAFF.

J is TRBJ2-3 and V is TRBV11-2; a weak D match, TRBD2 (6 bases). Germline lookup yields CDR1 SGHAT and CDR2 FQNNGV. The V end lost 3 bases, the J end lost 1 base, and 11 bases lay between the germline ends. This CDR3 has 15 residues. This chain's CDR3 is CASSFGGGGTDTQYF. DNA for the CDR3: TGTGCCAGCAGCTTCGGAGGCGGGGGCACAGATACGCAGTATTTT.

This clonotype was seen only a few times. This chain uses TRBV27 with TRBJ2-3, with 9 bases identical to TRBD2. The CDR3 sequence is 15 residues long. V gave up 3 bases and J gave up 2 bases; unmatched junction bases: 3. Germline V gene sequence: CDR1 MNHEY, CDR2 SMNVEV (reference sequence). The CDR3 nucleotides read TGTGCCAGCAGTTTGTTAGCGGGGGCCACAGATACGCAGTATTTT. It yields the protein CASSLLAGATDTQYF.

This clonotype showed up just a few times. V and J are TRBV4-1 and TRBJ2-3; the D is unclear. Trimming removed 4 bases from V and 0 bases from J, with 11 bases in between. Germline CDR1 is MGHRA and CDR2 is YSYEKL. The CDR3 is 15 amino acids. The CDR3 nucleotides read TGCGCCAGCAGCCTAGACCTCCGAAGCACAGATACGCAGTATTTT. Encoded protein: CASSLDLRSTDTQYF.

The chain employs TRBV20-1 and TRBJ2-2, with TRBD1 matching over 7 bases. Per the germline V gene, CDR1 is DFQATT and CDR2 is SNEGSKA (reference sequence). V dropped 6 bases and J dropped 2; count of bases not matched to a gene: 12. The CDR3 sequence is 16 residues long. This chain's CDR3 is CSATSDRTHNTGELFF. CDR3 nucleotides: TGCAGTGCCACCTCGGACAGGACCCACAACACCGGGGAGCTGTTTTTT.

V gene TRBV19 combines with J gene TRBJ1-5; TRBD1 might be the D (5 bases). There are 14 residues in the CDR3. V gave up 3 bases and J gave up 5 bases, with 11 bases separating them. CDR1 and CDR2 from the germline V gene are LNHDA and SQIVND (reference sequence). The CDR3: CASSIGTLHQPQHF. The DNA of the CDR3 is TGTGCCAGTAGTATCGGGACCCTTCATCAGCCCCAGCATTTT.

The CDR3 loop is CASSYSTGPSVTSSYNEQFF. In nucleotides, the CDR3 is TGTGCCAGCAGTTACTCGACGGGCCCCTCCGTGACTAGCTCCTACAATGAGCAGTTCTTC. This chain joins TRBV6-6 and TRBJ2-1, with D possibly TRBD2 on 6 matching bases. The CDR3 is 20 residues long. Germline CDR1 reads MNHNY; CDR2 reads SVGAGI (reference sequence). V lost 0 bases and J 0 bases, leaving 21 bases between the germline ends.